The source of this TCR beta chain is a study of blood T cell repertoires in COVID-19. The overall study: PBMCs, B-cell-depleted T cells, or T cells were the source of the cDNA or gDNA that made up the material.

Original processing methods: Researchers report that nucleated cell counts were estimated from reference gene primer amplification. Assay: immunoSEQ multiplex PCR; the TCRdb copy retains only in-frame clones and omits some. The DNA was the basis for D and trimming; V, J and clone size are from that table. The table shows 200,000 to 250,000 clones, with around 90% occurring only once. Germline CDR1 reads SGHAT; CDR2 reads FQNNGV. This CDR3 region has 15 residues. Trimming took off 0 bases at V and 1 base at J, with 8 bases between the two ends. Ages ranged from roughly 18 to 100 years, with residence in some 25 US areas. Participants' own reports of clinical history determined their cohort assignment.

The chain combines TRBV11-2 with TRBJ2-3; D unresolved. The sequencing sample was made of PBMCs or T cells enriched from blood (not recorded which). The TCR originated in a man under 40 who had been exposed to COVID-19. CDR3 amino acids: CASSLEQAGTDTQYF. DNA for the CDR3: TGTGCCAGCAGCTTAGAGCAGGCCGGCACAGATACGCAGTATTTT. Drawing the rest from reference TRBV11-2 and TRBJ2-3, the complete variable domain is EAGVAQSPRYKIIEKRQSVAFWCNPISGHATLYWYQQILGQGPKLLIQFQNNGVVDDSQLPKDRFSAERLKGVDSTLKIQPAKLEDSAVYLCASSLEQAGTDTQYFGPGTRLTVL.